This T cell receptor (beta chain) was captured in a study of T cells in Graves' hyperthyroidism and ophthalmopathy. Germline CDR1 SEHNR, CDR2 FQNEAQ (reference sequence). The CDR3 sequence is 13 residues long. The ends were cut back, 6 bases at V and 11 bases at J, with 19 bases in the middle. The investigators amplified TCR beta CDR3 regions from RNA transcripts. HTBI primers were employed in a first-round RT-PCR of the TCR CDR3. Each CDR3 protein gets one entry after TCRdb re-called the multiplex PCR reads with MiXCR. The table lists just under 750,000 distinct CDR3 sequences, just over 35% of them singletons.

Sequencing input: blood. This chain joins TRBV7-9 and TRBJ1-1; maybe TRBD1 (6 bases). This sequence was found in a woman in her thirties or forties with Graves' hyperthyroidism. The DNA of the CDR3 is TGTGCCAGCAGTCGATACAGGGTTGAGGGTGCTTTCTTT. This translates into CASSRYRVEGAFF.